This T cell receptor beta chain was captured in a study of cytomegalovirus exposure and HLA in healthy donors. The repertoire was sequenced with immunoSEQ multiplex PCR; TCRdb's copy has only in-frame clones and lacks some. The table has some 140,000 clones, 89% seen once; the top ten hold about 9.9%. Sequencing used PBMCs. The TCR was taken from a woman under 30 in good health and CMV-seropositive.

CDR3 residues: CASSLRGGQPQHF. DNA for the CDR3: TGTGCCAGCAGTTTACGAGGAGGTCAGCCCCAGCATTTT. The rearrangement links TRBV27 to TRBJ1-5; D is undetermined. Germline V lookup: CDR1 MNHEY, CDR2 SMNVEV (reference sequence). With 2 bases removed from V and 6 bases from J, the gap between germline ends came to 8 bases. The CDR3 spans 13 residues.